Included here is one T cell receptor beta chain sequence, with context. Its antigen remains unknown. A much larger clonotype is one base distant, so this may be a read error. From germline, CDR1 is MGHRA and CDR2 YSYEKL. This CDR3 contains 14 residues. Trimming removed 2 bases at V and 4 bases at J, with 11 bases between. These data originate in a study of tumor-infiltrating lymphocytes in primary liver carcinoma. Study-wide context: All patients had surgically resected primary liver carcinoma. Tumor staging was T1-T3 N0M0; sizes spanned 4.2 to 10 cm across.

cDNA specific to TCR beta was made from approximately 500 ng of total RNA, with a constant-region primer employed for priming. The TCR beta library was amplified through three nested multiplex PCR rounds in a modified ARM-PCR procedure. TRBV1-TRBV30 forward and Cbeta reverse primers drove the first two approximately 10-cycle rounds. Via MiXCR, TCRdb re-called the multiplex PCR reads, giving one row per CDR3 protein. The table has 330,000 or so distinct CDR3 sequences, less than 70% seen once. Points from the study as a whole: Compared with blood, tumor repertoires held significantly more in their top 250 clones. Tumor region pairs outstripped tumor-adjacent and tumor-blood pairs in overlap.

Germline DNA was also extracted, with blood RNA taken from unsorted whole blood. This TCR was sampled from a man aged 35 to 55 with primary liver carcinoma and hepatitis B virus infection. V and J are TRBV4-1 and TRBJ2-5; D may be TRBD1 (5 bases). Sample: peripheral blood. The CDR3 DNA is TGCGCCAGCAGCCAATCAGGACACAGAGAGACCCAGTACTTC. Translated: CASSQSGHRETQYF.